Presented here are 22 T cell receptor beta chains from one specimen sequenced in a study of T cell clonality in common variable immunodeficiency. The protocol was immunoSEQ multiplex PCR, while the TCRdb copy is restricted to in-frame clones and leaves out a portion. This repertoire lists more than 45,000 clones without singletons; about 5.9% sits in the top ten. The sample comprised peripheral blood mononuclear cells. The receptors were sampled from a person between 18 and 75 years old in good health.

This clone has a count of ten or more. The CDR3 reads CAWNRVWGEKLFF. Incomplete CDR3 DNA: TGTGCCTGGAACAGGGTATGGGGTGAAAAG. The chain combines TRBV30 with TRBJ2-2; D may be TRBD1 (6 bases). Coverage ceases 3 residues before the CDR3 finishes, and the germline J gene fills in the end. The CDR3 consists of 13 residues. CDR1 is GTSNPN, CDR2 SVGIG, per germline (reference sequence).

This clone was found many times. The read terminates 3 residues ahead of where the CDR3 ends, so the germline J gene completes it. The rearrangement links TRBV6-2 or TRBV6-3 to TRBJ1-5; possibly TRBD1 for D (6 bases). CDR1 is MNHEY, CDR2 SVGEGT, per germline. Trimming removed 10 bases at V and 5 bases at J, with 18 bases between. The CDR3 sequence is 14 residues long. CDR3 sequence reads: CATQEGGPYQPQHF. The sequenced CDR3 bases are TGTGCCACCCAGGAGGGGGGGCCTTATCAGCCC.

The part of the CDR3 DNA that was read is TGTGCCAGTACCCTGGAGGAGGGGATGGATCAGCCG. It specifies CASTLEEGMDQP. The CDR3 as a whole reads CASTLEEGMDQPQYF. This chain joins TRBV19 and TRBJ2-3; maybe TRBD2 (6 bases). The read terminates 3 residues before the CDR3 end, so the remaining end is supplied by the germline J gene. The CDR3 loop spans 15 amino acids. CDR1 is LNHDA, CDR2 SQIVND, per germline (reference sequence).

This clone was counted many times. The read gets to within 3 residues of the CDR3 end, and the germline J gene fills in the rest. The chain combines TRBV7-2 with TRBJ1-2, with 8 bases that match TRBD1. This CDR3 comprises 15 residues. Losses at the gene ends were 3 bases for V and 3 bases for J; bases not matched to a gene: 6. Germline lookup yields CDR1 SGHTA and CDR2 FQGNSA. The CDR3 spells CASSFRTGSDYGYTF. The sequenced CDR3 bases are TGTGCCAGCAGCTTCCGGACAGGGAGCGACTATGGC.

Many counts were recorded for this clone. The read ends 3 residues shy of where the CDR3 ends; the end is completed using the germline J gene. The chain uses TRBV13 and TRBJ2-4; the match to TRBD1 covers 8 bases. The V segment lost 3 bases and the J segment 0 bases; nucleotides outside the gene matches: 4. The CDR3 runs to 16 residues. Germline-derived CDR1 and CDR2 are PRHDT and FYEKMQ (reference sequence). CDR3 sequence reads: CASSFDRGSAKNIQYF. The CDR3 DNA, read in part, is TGTGCCAGCAGCTTCGACAGGGGATCAGCCAAAAACATT.

This clone has a count of ten or more. The sequenced fragment ends 3 residues before the CDR3 boundary, so the rest is inferred from the germline J gene. V gene TRBV24-1 combines with J gene TRBJ1-5, with 9 bases matching TRBD1. CDR3 length: 16 amino acids. Germline V gene lookup returns CDR1 KGHDR and CDR2 SFDVKD. V lost 1 base and J lost 2; bases outside the gene matches: 2. The CDR3 spells CATSDLRTGGNQPQHF. The DNA read from the CDR3 is TGTGCCACCAGTGATTTACGGACAGGGGGCAATCAGCCC.

In its sample, this clone was seen many times. From the germline J gene comes the end of the CDR3, since the read stops 3 residues before it. The gene calls are TRBV6-1 and TRBJ2-7, with 10 bases matching TRBD1. Germline V gives CDR1 MNHNS, CDR2 SASEGT. The CDR3 sequence is 16 residues long. V trimming: 1 base; J trimming: 0 bases; junction bases outside the gene matches: 3. CDR3 DNA, as far as it was read: TGTGCCAGCAGTGAAGATTGGGACAGGGGCTCCTACGAG. As protein: CASSEDWDRGSYE. The CDR3 in its entirety is CASSEDWDRGSYEQYF.

The table lists this clone with many counts. The read terminates 3 residues before the CDR3 end, so the remaining end is supplied by the germline J gene. The V and J genes are TRBV5-6 and TRBJ2-3; D possibly corresponds to TRBD2 (7 bases). Germline V gene sequence: CDR1 SGHDT, CDR2 YYEEEE. Trimming left V 1 base short and J 2 bases short, with 11 bases between. The CDR3 contains 15 residues. CDR3 sequence: CASSLLAGATDTQYF. Partial CDR3 DNA: TGTGCCAGCAGCTTGTTGGCGGGGGCCACAGATACG.

This clone was recorded at least ten times. The sequenced fragment ends 3 residues before the CDR3 boundary, so the rest is inferred from the germline J gene. This chain joins TRBV30 and TRBJ2-3, with 9 bases aligning to TRBD2. Germline values: CDR1 GTSNPN, CDR2 SVGIG (reference sequence). CDR3 length equals 15 residues. The CDR3 bases that were read are TGTGCCTGGAGTGTACAGCGGGGGGTCCAAGAGACG. It codes for CAWSVQRGVQET. The complete CDR3 protein is CAWSVQRGVQETQYF.

This clone appeared many times. The CDR3 end falls 3 residues outside the read, so it is completed with the germline J gene. The rearrangement joins TRBV7-9 to TRBJ1-5; 7 bases fit TRBD1. The CDR3 loop spans 13 amino acids. Trimming removed 6 bases from V and 5 bases from J; junction bases left unmatched: 4. In germline, CDR1 is SEHNR, CDR2 FQNEAQ (reference sequence). The sequenced CDR3 bases are TGTGCCAGCAGTAACAGGGGTTATCAGCCC. Its translation: CASSNRGYQP. The complete CDR3 sequence is CASSNRGYQPQHF.

This clone has at least ten counts. The DNA ends 3 residues before the CDR3 does, and the rest of the CDR3 is filled in from the germline J gene. This chain connects TRBV7-2 to TRBJ1-5; no clear D gene. CDR1 and CDR2 (germline): SGHTA, FQGNSA. V lost 1 base to trimming and J lost 4 bases, with 5 bases between them. The CDR3 is made up of 13 amino acids. The sequenced CDR3 bases are TGTGCCAGCAGCTTAGATTATAATCAGCCC. Its protein is CASSLDYNQP. The CDR3 in full is CASSLDYNQPQHF. The full variable domain, with the rest looked up from reference TRBV7-2 and TRBJ1-5, is GAGVSQSPSNKVTEKGKDVELRCDPISGHTALYWYRQSLGQGLEFLIYFQGNSAPDKSGLPSDRFSAERTGGSVSTLTIQRTQQEDSAVYLCASSLDYNQPQHFGDGTRLSIL.

In this sample, this clone turned up a few times. The CDR3 end lies 3 residues beyond the end of the read and is filled in from the germline J gene. The genes are TRBV2 and TRBJ1-6; D is unresolved. This CDR3 is built from 14 residues. Trimming removed 8 bases from V and 6 bases from J, with 14 bases in between. Germline V gene data show CDR1 as SNHLY and CDR2 as FYNNEI. This CDR3 reads CASRPGIGNSPLHF. Partial CDR3 DNA: TGTGCCAGCCGACCGGGTATTGGTAATTCACCC.

This clone was counted many times. The CDR3 bases that were read are TGCGCCAGCAGGGAGGGGGCAAGCATCACTGAA. Its translation: CASREGASITE. The full-length CDR3 reads as CASREGASITEAFF. V is TRBV5-1 and J is TRBJ1-1, with 7 positions matching TRBD1. The sequence runs out 3 residues before the end of the CDR3; the remainder is reconstructed from the germline J gene. The CDR3 spans 14 residues. Trimming at V came to 5 bases and at J to 4 bases, leaving 8 bases not matched to a gene. The germline CDR1 and CDR2 sequences are SGHRS and YFSETQ.

Note on this clone: The read terminates 3 residues ahead of where the CDR3 ends, so the germline J gene completes it. This chain joins TRBV6-2 or TRBV6-3 and TRBJ1-2; D call uncertain. Germline loops: CDR1 MNHEY, CDR2 SVGEGT. The CDR3 contains 13 residues. The CDR3 DNA, read in part, is TGTGCCAGCAGACCACCTAGCACAGATACC. Its translation: CASRPPSTDT. The complete CDR3 reads CASRPPSTDTYTF.

This clone was seen repeatedly, ten times or more. The CDR3 is cut off 3 residues early in the read; its end comes from the germline J gene. This rearrangement joins TRBV2 to TRBJ2-1; 10 bases are shared with TRBD2. The CDR3 runs 15 residues. Germline V gives CDR1 SNHLY, CDR2 FYNNEI. The V and J ends lost 5 bases and 3 bases, in that order; junction bases with no gene match: 4. Partial CDR3 DNA: TGTGCCAGCAGTTCCGGACTAGCGGTCTACAATGAG. Translated: CASSSGLAVYNE. The full CDR3 is CASSSGLAVYNEQFF.

This clone was seen ten or more times. The read gets to within 3 residues of the CDR3 end, and the germline J gene fills in the rest. V is TRBV6-2 or TRBV6-3 and J is TRBJ2-4; no firm D call. Trimming took off 6 bases at V and 4 bases at J, with 13 bases between the two ends. The CDR3 contains 14 residues. The V gene's germline CDR1 is MNHEY and CDR2 SVGEGT. The CDR3 DNA, read in part, is TGTGCCAGCAGGCTTGACTCAATTAAAAACATT. Protein: CASRLDSIKNI. The whole CDR3 is CASRLDSIKNIQYF.

This clone was picked up a small number of times. Read data end 3 residues before the CDR3 end; the end is taken from the germline J gene. The chain uses TRBV30 and TRBJ1-2; D not certain. The CDR3 runs 12 residues. Germline V CDR1 and CDR2: GTSNPN, SVGIG (reference sequence). CDR3 DNA (partial): TGTGCCTGGAGACCTCGGGGAATAGGC. Its protein product is CAWRPRGIG. The CDR3 as a whole reads CAWRPRGIGYTF.

In the case of this clone: The observed sequence ends 3 residues before the CDR3 terminus, with the missing tail filled in from the germline J gene. The chain is built from TRBV5-5 and TRBJ2-2, with TRBD1 as a possible D gene (5 bases). Germline assignment: CDR1 SGHKS and CDR2 YYEKEE (reference sequence). The CDR3 has 14 residues. The CDR3: CASSKLSGANVLFF. The CDR3 DNA, read in part, is TGTGCCAGCAGTAAACTTTCTGGGGCCAACGTG. The full variable domain, its missing parts supplied by reference TRBV5-5 and TRBJ2-2, is DAGVTQSPTHLIKTRGQQVTLRCSPISGHKSVSWYQQVLGQGPQFIFQYYEKEERGRGNFPDRFSARQFPNYSSELNVNALLLGDSALYLCASSKLSGANVLFFGEGSRLTVL.

This clone was observed at least ten times. The CDR3 extends 3 residues past the end of the read, so its final part is completed from the germline J gene. The chain couples TRBV10-3 to TRBJ1-1; D is ambiguous. Germline CDR1 ENHRY, CDR2 SYGVKD. The CDR3 sequence is 12 residues long. The covered CDR3 bases are TGTCCTCCACGCTGGCTGAACACTGAA. It is translated as CPPRWLNTE. The entire CDR3 protein is CPPRWLNTEAFF.

This clone was seen at least ten times. The read terminates 3 residues ahead of where the CDR3 ends, so the germline J gene completes it. This chain connects TRBV5-1 to TRBJ1-2, with D possibly being TRBD1 (6 bases). CDR3 length: 14 amino acids. V shed 5 bases and J shed 6 bases, with 17 bases lying between them. CDR1 SGHRS and CDR2 YFSETQ come from the germline V gene. CDR3 sequence: CASRTAGEVHGYTF. The part of the CDR3 DNA that was read is TGCGCCAGCAGGACGGCAGGGGAAGTCCATGGC.

This clone has a count of ten or more. The read ends 3 residues early relative to the CDR3; the germline J gene fills the gap. This rearrangement joins TRBV7-9 to TRBJ1-5, with D maybe TRBD1 (5 bases). V shed 4 bases and J shed 3 bases, with 13 bases lying between them. Germline CDR1 is SEHNR and CDR2 is FQNEAQ (reference sequence). The CDR3 sequence is 15 residues long. CDR3 DNA, as far as it was read: TGTGCCAGCAGCTCGCTCGGGGGGAACAATCAGCCC. Its translation is CASSSLGGNNQP. The whole CDR3 protein is CASSSLGGNNQPQHF.

This clone was counted ten times or more. Read data end 3 residues before the CDR3 end; the end is taken from the germline J gene. V gene TRBV20-1 combines with J gene TRBJ2-1, with TRBD2 matching over 10 bases. V gave up 4 bases and J gave up 7 bases; unmatched junction bases: 13. The germline CDR1 and CDR2 sequences are DFQATT and SNEGSKA (reference sequence). The CDR3 totals 16 residues. Here the CDR3 reads CSAKNSGGLGRNEQFF. The DNA read from the CDR3 is TGCAGTGCTAAGAATAGCGGGGGGTTAGGGCGGAATGAG.